The entry that follows covers one T cell receptor beta chain sequence. The antigen is undetermined. One entry per CDR3 protein results from TCRdb running MiXCR on the 5' RACE reads. This table holds approximately 670,000 distinct CDR3 sequences, 6.1% found once. These data are taken from a study of identical twins. This CDR3 is 17 amino acids long. V lost 0 bases to trimming and J lost 6 bases, with 17 bases between them. Germline V lookup: CDR1 MNHEY, CDR2 SVGAGI. General study results and limits: Out-of-frame alpha sequences common to twins were enriched for low generation probability. Possibly, invariant MAIT and iNKT cells partly confounded zero-insertion analyses.

The sequencing sample was made of naive T cells sorted from blood. The clonotype comes from a man aged 18 to 35 in good health. The chain recombines TRBV6-5 with TRBJ2-2; D is undetermined. Here the CDR3 reads CASSYSISTHFPGELFF. In DNA, the CDR3 is TGTGCCAGCAGTTACTCGATTTCGACCCACTTTCCCGGGGAGCTGTTTTTT.